This paragraph reports one T cell receptor beta chain. As yet, its antigen is unknown. This sample was included in a study of T cell responses to AZD1222 COVID-19 vaccine. Study results and limitations: The number of AZD1222 recipients seropositive at baseline was only five or six. Mostly white British, mostly female donors; authors suggested clonal diversity may be underestimated. Nearly half of spike-specific TCRs reportedly target unmutated variant regions. Researchers report vaccine-associated CD4 TCRs spanning spike, with dominance at 160-218 and 743-854.

Repertoires were generated with immunoSEQ multiplex PCR, while TCRdb's copy carries only in-frame clones and drops some. The table shows under 130,000 clones, with around 90% occurring only once. V dropped 6 bases and J dropped 7; count of bases not matched to a gene: 6. This CDR3 spans 14 amino acids. Germline V lookup: CDR1 MNHEY, CDR2 SMNVEV (reference sequence). The clonotype comes from an adult in good health. V gene TRBV27 combines with J gene TRBJ2-1; TRBD1 agrees at 10 bases. The input for sequencing was peripheral blood, taken on day 0 of AZD1222 vaccination. DNA of the CDR3: TGTGCCAGCAGGGGGACAGGGGCATGGAATGAGCAGTTCTTC. It yields the protein CASRGTGAWNEQFF.